This T cell receptor (beta chain) was retrieved from a study of blood T cell repertoires in COVID-19. This table comes from immunoSEQ multiplex PCR, and its TCRdb copy is limited to in-frame clones, with some not included. The table lists about 130,000 clones, around 86% of them singletons. Looked up from germline, CDR1 is LNHDA and CDR2 is SQIVND (reference sequence). The CDR3 extends over 13 amino acids. V was clipped by 10 bases and J by 0 bases, with 7 bases between them. The chain recombines TRBV19 with TRBJ2-6; D not certain. Input material: peripheral blood. The receptor comes from a man aged 80 or over with active or convalescent COVID-19. The CDR3 DNA reads as TGTGCCACACGGGTCTCTGGGGCCAACGTCCTGACTTTC. Amino acids: CATRVSGANVLTF.